Listed below are T cell receptor beta chains from one sample, sequenced in a study of blood T cell repertoires in COVID-19. Method: immunoSEQ multiplex PCR; TCRdb's copy keeps in-frame clones and lacks some. Of under 350,000 clones in the sample, around 86% were seen once. Sequencing used PBMCs or T cells enriched from blood (not recorded which). The origin of the receptors is a woman under 30 who had recovered from COVID-19. Both conserved end residues are part of each CDR3. D genes are given only for firm matches. Clone size is shown for a subset of rows, as once, few, many or a class of expanded clone.

abundance: -; d_gene: -; j_gene: TRBJ1-2; v_gene: TRBV19; CDR3nt: TGTGCCAGTAGTAGGGCTCAGGGCCCCCCGTTATATGGCTACACCTTC; CDR3aa: CASSRAQGPPLYGYTF
abundance: -; d_gene: TRBD2; j_gene: TRBJ2-5; v_gene: TRBV7-2; CDR3nt: TGTGCCAGCAGCTTAGAGCGGGGGCGCCAAGAGACCCAGTACTTC; CDR3aa: CASSLERGRQETQYF
abundance: -; d_gene: -; j_gene: TRBJ1-4; v_gene: TRBV21-1; CDR3nt: TGTGCCAGCAGCAAAGGATCCATCCCACCTAGAAAACTGTTTTTT; CDR3aa: CASSKGSIPPRKLFF
abundance: -; d_gene: TRBD1; j_gene: TRBJ1-6; v_gene: TRBV27; CDR3nt: TGTGCCAGCAGGCCAGGGGGCTCCTATAATTCACCCCTCCACTTT; CDR3aa: CASRPGGSYNSPLHF
abundance: -; d_gene: TRBD2; j_gene: TRBJ2-5; v_gene: TRBV7-8; CDR3nt: TGTGCCAGCAGCTTACGTTCTAGCGGAACGCAAGAGACCCAGTACTTC; CDR3aa: CASSLRSSGTQETQYF
abundance: -; d_gene: TRBD1; j_gene: TRBJ2-1; v_gene: TRBV4-3; CDR3nt: TGCGCCAGCAGCCAAGGGGACAGGGGACGGGATGAGCAGTTCTTC; CDR3aa: CASSQGDRGRDEQFF
abundance: -; d_gene: -; j_gene: TRBJ2-7; v_gene: TRBV2; CDR3nt: TGTGCCAGCAAGGCGGGGGCTTCTGCCTACGAGCAGTACTTC; CDR3aa: CASKAGASAYEQYF
abundance: -; d_gene: -; j_gene: TRBJ1-5; v_gene: TRBV18; CDR3nt: TGTGCCAGCTCACCGCAGGGGAGCAATCAGCCCCAGCATTTT; CDR3aa: CASSPQGSNQPQHF
abundance: once; d_gene: TRBD1; j_gene: TRBJ1-6; v_gene: TRBV19; CDR3nt: TGTGCCAGTAGTCCTCGGGACAGGGGGAATTCACCCCTCCACTTT; CDR3aa: CASSPRDRGNSPLHF
abundance: -; d_gene: TRBD1; j_gene: TRBJ1-3; v_gene: TRBV7-9; CDR3nt: TGTGCCAGCAGCCGAGCAGGGGGCTGGAGAAACACCATATATTTT; CDR3aa: CASSRAGGWRNTIYF
abundance: -; d_gene: -; j_gene: TRBJ2-7; v_gene: TRBV5-6; CDR3nt: TGTGCCAGCAGCAACCCACAGGGATCTCGCTACGAGCAGTACTTC; CDR3aa: CASSNPQGSRYEQYF
abundance: -; d_gene: -; j_gene: TRBJ1-2; v_gene: TRBV3-1/TRBV3-2; CDR3nt: TGTGCCAGCAGCCAAGATCGGGGGTCCAACTATGGCTACACCTTC; CDR3aa: CASSQDRGSNYGYTF
abundance: -; d_gene: -; j_gene: TRBJ1-2; v_gene: TRBV11-2; CDR3nt: TGTGCCAGCAGCTTGGGAGGGGTTTCTACCTATGGCTACACCTTC; CDR3aa: CASSLGGVSTYGYTF
abundance: -; d_gene: -; j_gene: TRBJ1-5; v_gene: TRBV7-9; CDR3nt: TGTGCCAGCGCGGTTGGCAATCAGCCCCAGCATTTT; CDR3aa: CASAVGNQPQHF
abundance: -; d_gene: TRBD1; j_gene: TRBJ1-5; v_gene: TRBV19; CDR3nt: TGTGCCAGTAGTAAGGCAGGGGGCGTCGGGCAGCCCCAGCATTTT; CDR3aa: CASSKAGGVGQPQHF
abundance: -; d_gene: -; j_gene: TRBJ1-3; v_gene: TRBV13; CDR3nt: TGTGCCAGCAGCTTAATCAGGGGCTCTGGAAACACCATATATTTT; CDR3aa: CASSLIRGSGNTIYF
abundance: -; d_gene: TRBD2; j_gene: TRBJ2-3; v_gene: TRBV23-1; CDR3nt: TGCGCCAGCAGTCAAGAAAGGTTCTCGGGGACTAGCGGGGCCAGCACAGATACGCAGTATTTT; CDR3aa: CASSQERFSGTSGASTDTQYF
abundance: -; d_gene: TRBD1; j_gene: TRBJ2-1; v_gene: TRBV15; CDR3nt: TGTGCCACCAGCCCCCGGGACAGGGGATACAATGAGCAGTTCTTC; CDR3aa: CATSPRDRGYNEQFF
abundance: -; d_gene: -; j_gene: TRBJ2-3; v_gene: TRBV2; CDR3nt: TGTGCCAGCACCTCAGGGGTGGTGACAGATACGCAGTATTTT; CDR3aa: CASTSGVVTDTQYF
abundance: -; d_gene: -; j_gene: TRBJ2-7; v_gene: TRBV7-5; CDR3nt: TGTGTCAGAAGCTTTACTACCTACGAGCAGTACTTC; CDR3aa: CVRSFTTYEQYF
abundance: -; d_gene: -; j_gene: TRBJ2-5; v_gene: TRBV29-1; CDR3nt: TGCAGCGTTGACGAAGAGACCCAGTACTTC; CDR3aa: CSVDEETQYF
abundance: few; d_gene: -; j_gene: TRBJ1-1; v_gene: TRBV12-3/TRBV12-4; CDR3nt: TGTGCCAGCAGACCGACGGGGTTAAGGGAAGCTTTCTTT; CDR3aa: CASRPTGLREAFF
abundance: -; d_gene: -; j_gene: TRBJ1-4; v_gene: TRBV2; CDR3nt: TGTGCCAGCAGTGACGGACAGCTGAATGAAAAACTGTTTTTT; CDR3aa: CASSDGQLNEKLFF
abundance: -; d_gene: -; j_gene: TRBJ1-3; v_gene: TRBV10-2; CDR3nt: TGCGCCAGCAGTGACCCAGACTCTGGAAACACCATATATTTT; CDR3aa: CASSDPDSGNTIYF
abundance: -; d_gene: -; j_gene: TRBJ1-6; v_gene: TRBV4-3; CDR3nt: TGCGCCAGCAGCCAAGCCCCCCATCCGGGGTCCTATAATTCACCCCTCCACTTT; CDR3aa: CASSQAPHPGSYNSPLHF
abundance: -; d_gene: -; j_gene: TRBJ1-1; v_gene: TRBV28; CDR3nt: TGTGCCAGCAGTTTGGGGCTTAGGAACACTGAAGCTTTCTTT; CDR3aa: CASSLGLRNTEAFF
abundance: few; d_gene: TRBD1; j_gene: TRBJ1-2; v_gene: TRBV4-3; CDR3nt: TGCGCCAGCAGCCAAGATCCGGGCAGGGGGTATGGCTACACCTTC; CDR3aa: CASSQDPGRGYGYTF
abundance: -; d_gene: -; j_gene: TRBJ2-5; v_gene: TRBV18; CDR3nt: TGTGCCAGCTCACCAAGAGCGGACCAAGAGACCCAGTACTTC; CDR3aa: CASSPRADQETQYF
abundance: -; d_gene: TRBD1; j_gene: TRBJ2-3; v_gene: TRBV11-3; CDR3nt: TGTGCCACCGAGGGGGCTAGCACAGATACGCAGTATTTT; CDR3aa: CATEGASTDTQYF
abundance: -; d_gene: TRBD1; j_gene: TRBJ2-7; v_gene: TRBV6-5; CDR3nt: TGTGCCAGCAGTACCCAGGCAGGGGGCTACGAGCAGTACTTC; CDR3aa: CASSTQAGGYEQYF
abundance: -; d_gene: -; j_gene: TRBJ2-7; v_gene: TRBV2; CDR3nt: TGTGCCAGCCCTAGTCAGGCGGGGGAGCAGTACTTC; CDR3aa: CASPSQAGEQYF
abundance: -; d_gene: TRBD1; j_gene: TRBJ1-3; v_gene: TRBV27; CDR3nt: TGTGCCAGCCGCCCCATTGACAGGGCGGGTGGAAACACCATATATTTT; CDR3aa: CASRPIDRAGGNTIYF
abundance: -; d_gene: TRBD1; j_gene: TRBJ2-3; v_gene: TRBV27; CDR3nt: TGTGCCAGCAGTCCTTCCCGACAGGGGGCTCGTACAGATACGCAGTATTTT; CDR3aa: CASSPSRQGARTDTQYF
abundance: -; d_gene: TRBD1; j_gene: TRBJ1-1; v_gene: TRBV11-3; CDR3nt: TGTGCCAGCAGCTTTTCGGGGACAGGGGGGACTGAAGCTTTCTTT; CDR3aa: CASSFSGTGGTEAFF
abundance: -; d_gene: -; j_gene: TRBJ1-6; v_gene: TRBV10-1; CDR3nt: TGCGCCAGCAGTGCACAGGTTGGCAGGCCCCTCCACTTT; CDR3aa: CASSAQVGRPLHF
abundance: -; d_gene: -; j_gene: TRBJ1-1; v_gene: TRBV10-3; CDR3nt: TGTGCCATCAGAGCGCAGGGTACTGAAGCTTTCTTT; CDR3aa: CAIRAQGTEAFF
abundance: -; d_gene: -; j_gene: TRBJ1-3; v_gene: TRBV30; CDR3nt: TGTGCCTGGGCCACAGGGTTCTCTGGAAACACCATATATTTT; CDR3aa: CAWATGFSGNTIYF
abundance: -; d_gene: TRBD1; j_gene: TRBJ1-5; v_gene: TRBV6-5; CDR3nt: TGTGCCAGCAGTCCAACAGGGGAGAGTCAGCCCCAGCATTTT; CDR3aa: CASSPTGESQPQHF
abundance: -; d_gene: TRBD2; j_gene: TRBJ2-3; v_gene: TRBV7-3; CDR3nt: TGTGCCAGCAGCTTAAAACTAGCGGGAGCGGCAGATACGCAGTATTTT; CDR3aa: CASSLKLAGAADTQYF
abundance: -; d_gene: -; j_gene: TRBJ2-5; v_gene: TRBV11-3; CDR3nt: TGTGCCAGCTCCCTTTCCCCCCTTGCAGGGAGGTGGGAGACCCAGTACTTC; CDR3aa: CASSLSPLAGRWETQYF
abundance: -; d_gene: -; j_gene: TRBJ2-2; v_gene: TRBV5-6; CDR3nt: TGTGCCAGCAGCTTGGACAAGAACACCGGGGAGCTGTTTTTT; CDR3aa: CASSLDKNTGELFF
abundance: -; d_gene: -; j_gene: TRBJ1-3; v_gene: TRBV30; CDR3nt: TGTGCCTGGAGTAGGTTGGGGGCCTCTGGAAACACCATATATTTT; CDR3aa: CAWSRLGASGNTIYF
abundance: -; d_gene: -; j_gene: TRBJ2-7; v_gene: TRBV7-8; CDR3nt: TGTGCCAGCAGCTCAGAGGGAACCTACGAGCAGTACTTC; CDR3aa: CASSSEGTYEQYF
abundance: many; d_gene: -; j_gene: TRBJ1-5; v_gene: TRBV12-3/TRBV12-4; CDR3nt: TGTGCCAGCAGTTTCGGGAGTCAGCCCCAGCATTTT; CDR3aa: CASSFGSQPQHF
abundance: -; d_gene: -; j_gene: TRBJ2-7; v_gene: TRBV6-2/TRBV6-3; CDR3nt: TGTGCCAGCACCCCTCGGGGGCAGGGGGTCAACGAGCAGTACTTC; CDR3aa: CASTPRGQGVNEQYF
abundance: -; d_gene: -; j_gene: TRBJ1-6; v_gene: TRBV30; CDR3nt: TGTGCCTGGAGTTCGGGGAATTCACCCCTCCACTTT; CDR3aa: CAWSSGNSPLHF
abundance: -; d_gene: -; j_gene: TRBJ2-1; v_gene: TRBV21-1; CDR3nt: TGTGCCAGCAGCTCATCTTATGGACATTCGTCCTACAATGAGCAGTTCTTC; CDR3aa: CASSSSYGHSSYNEQFF